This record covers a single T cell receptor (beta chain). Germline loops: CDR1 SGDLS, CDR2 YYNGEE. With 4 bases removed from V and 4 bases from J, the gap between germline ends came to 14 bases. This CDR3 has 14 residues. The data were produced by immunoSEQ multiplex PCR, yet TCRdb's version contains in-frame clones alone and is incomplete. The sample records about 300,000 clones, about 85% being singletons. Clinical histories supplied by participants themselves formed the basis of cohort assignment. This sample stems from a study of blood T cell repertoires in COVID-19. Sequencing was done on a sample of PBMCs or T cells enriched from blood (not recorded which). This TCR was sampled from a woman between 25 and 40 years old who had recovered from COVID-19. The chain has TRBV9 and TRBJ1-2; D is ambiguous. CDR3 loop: CASSPRGEGYGYTF. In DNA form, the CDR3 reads TGTGCCAGCAGCCCCCGGGGAGAGGGCTATGGCTACACCTTC. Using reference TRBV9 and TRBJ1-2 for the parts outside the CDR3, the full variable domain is DSGVTQTPKHLITATGQRVTLRCSPRSGDLSVYWYQQSLDQGLQFLIQYYNGEERAKGNILERFSAQQFPDLHSELNLSSLELGDSALYFCASSPRGEGYGYTFGSGTRLTVV.